The clone carrying this T cell receptor beta chain was seen more than once but under ten times. Its matching antigen is unknown. As to time point: pre-sensitization, week 0. The treatment: therapeutic diphenylcyclopropenone sensitization with weekly scalp DPC. This sample is part of a study of human T cells and chemical hapten exposure. Study overall: On approximately 2 cm by approximately 2 cm of upper inner arm skin, sensitization was performed with 2% DPC.

Whole-study findings and limits: DPC sensitization left the count of TCRs above 1 in 1000 unchanged. Versus controls, significantly more large CDR3 similarity clusters arose from expanded TCRs.

From the RACE reads, TCRdb called clonotypes with MiXCR, one entry per CDR3 protein. The sample consists of 80,000 to 100,000 distinct CDR3 sequences, approximately 11% of them appearing once. Trimming cost V 5 bases and J 0 bases; bases outside gene matches: 10. This CDR3 is built from 18 residues. The source material was whole blood, sampled in connection with sensitization to the hapten diphenylcyclopropenone (DPC). This receptor was identified in a woman aged 55-70 years with alopecia areata. Some clones in this sample may be carry-over from other donors' samples. J is TRBJ2-6 and V is TRBV12-3 or TRBV12-4; the match to TRBD1 covers 7 bases. The chain's CDR3 is CASSETPGQSSGANVLTF. CDR3 nucleotides: TGTGCCAGCAGTGAAACACCGGGACAGAGCTCTGGGGCCAACGTCCTGACTTTC.